Presented here are 31 T cell receptor beta chains from one specimen sequenced in a study of shared clonotypes between healthy human individuals (dated by TCRdb to 2020 to 2022). Library prep was done by the immunoSEQ multiplex PCR assay. Here the immuneACCESS table is served through TCRdb, limited to in-frame sequences with V and J called. Missing clones are a known gap in these copies; in checked studies unresolved V genes cover under half, and the rest lacks a known reason. The sample yields approximately 700,000 clones; about three quarters were counted once. The ten most abundant clones make up 1.5% to 2% of the sample. Sequencing input: memory CD4+ T cells sorted from blood. This specimen's cell subset or site label, interpreted: CD45RA-negative fraction. The receptor source for this set is a woman in her twenties or thirties in good health.

This sequence joins TRBV7-8 and TRBJ1-6, with 7 bases that match TRBD1. Trimming at V came to 2 bases and at J to 10 bases, leaving 5 bases not matched to a gene. Germline CDR1 and CDR2: SGHVS and FQNEAQ. CDR3 length: 14 residues. CDR3 sequence reads: CASSLTEQGSPLHF. DNA for the CDR3: TGTGCCAGCAGCTTAACTGAACAGGGGTCACCCCTCCACTTT.

The chain combines TRBV6-6 with TRBJ2-5; possible D gene TRBD2, 6 bases. The DNA end favors TRBJ2-7, so the J call may be wrong. The germline CDR1 and CDR2 sequences are MNHNY and SVGAGI (reference sequence). The CDR3 loop spans 13 amino acids. CDR3 DNA sequence: TGTGCCAGCAGTTACCTTAGCGGCTACGAGCAGTACTTC. Amino acids: CASSYLSGYEQYF.

This clone was counted only a few times. This chain uses TRBV6-5 with TRBJ1-4, with 7 bases that match TRBD1. CDR1 and CDR2 from the germline V gene are MNHEY and SVGAGI. V shed 2 bases, J shed 7 bases, and the junction held 4 bases outside the gene matches. The CDR3 has 14 residues. CDR3 protein: CASSYLDRAEKLFF. The DNA of the CDR3 is TGTGCCAGCAGTTACCTCGACAGGGCTGAAAAACTGTTTTTT.

This rearrangement joins TRBV5-1 to TRBJ1-3, with D unclear. Germline assignment: CDR1 SGHRS and CDR2 YFSETQ. Between the trimmed V and J ends, which lost 2 bases and 0 bases, there was a span of 9 bases. This CDR3 spans 15 amino acids. The CDR3 protein is CASSFGDASGNTIYF. In DNA, the CDR3 is TGCGCCAGCAGCTTTGGAGACGCCTCTGGAAACACCATATATTTT. The full variable domain, in which reference TRBV5-1 and TRBJ1-3 provide the parts outside the CDR3, is KAGVTQTPRYLIKTRGQQVTLSCSPISGHRSVSWYQQTPGQGLQFLFEYFSETQRNKGNFPGRFSGRQFSNSRSEMNVSTLELGDSALYLCASSFGDASGNTIYFGEGSWLTVV.

A note on this clone: A single base separates this from a much larger clone, so it may be a read error. The chain joins TRBV11-2 to TRBJ2-3; TRBD1 is a possible D gene (5 bases). V gave up 4 bases and J gave up 0 bases, with 8 bases separating them. Germline V CDR1 and CDR2: SGHAT, FQNNGV. The CDR3 length is 14 residues. CDR3: CASSSGHSTDTQYF. CDR3 DNA: TGTGCCAGCAGCTCCGGACACAGCACAGATACGCAGTATTTT.

The J gene is TRBJ2-7, the V gene TRBV27; TRBD2 might be the D (6 bases). CDR3 size: 14 residues. CDR1 MNHEY and CDR2 SMNVEV come from the germline V gene (reference sequence). Trimming took 2 bases from V and 5 from J, leaving 13 bases between them. For the CDR3, the DNA is TGTGCCAGCAGTTTAAGGGACTCGGGGGACGAGCAGTACTTC. It is translated as CASSLRDSGDEQYF.

J is TRBJ2-6 and V is TRBV5-1; the D gene is possibly TRBD1 (7 bases). The germline V gene encodes CDR1 SGHRS and CDR2 YFSETQ. The length of the CDR3 is 18 residues. The V and J ends lost 0 bases and 2 bases respectively, with 15 bases between them. The DNA for the CDR3 is TGCGCCAGCAGCTTGGGGACAGGAGGAGGGACTGGGGCCAACGTCCTGACTTTC. Its protein is CASSLGTGGGTGANVLTF.

Details on this clone: This sample includes further DNA sequences coding for the same CDR3. This chain joins TRBV19 and TRBJ1-5; 9 nucleotides match TRBD1. V trimming: 4 bases; J trimming: 6 bases; junction bases outside the gene matches: 4. CDR3 length: 14 amino acids. CDR1 is LNHDA and CDR2 is SQIVND in the germline V gene (reference sequence). CDR3 amino acids: CASSTTGGGQPQHF. For the CDR3, the DNA is TGTGCCAGTAGTACGACAGGGGGAGGTCAGCCCCAGCATTTT.

The rearrangement uses TRBV6-5 and TRBJ2-1, with TRBD1 identical over 9 bases. V was pared by 5 bases and J by 8 bases, with 10 bases of the junction left unmatched. Germline V gene sequence: CDR1 MNHEY, CDR2 SVGAGI. CDR3 length: 15 residues. This chain's CDR3 is CASSARWTGDDEQFF. CDR3 sequence (DNA): TGTGCCAGCAGTGCCCGCTGGACAGGGGACGATGAGCAGTTCTTC.

To note about this clone: Distinct nucleotide sequences in the sample also encode this CDR3. The chain links TRBV5-6 to TRBJ1-4; the D is unclear. The CDR3 totals 14 residues. The germline V and J ends were trimmed by 1 base and 2 bases, with 6 bases remaining between them. CDR1 is SGHDT, CDR2 YYEEEE, per germline. The CDR3 reads CASSLRGTNEKLFF. The CDR3 DNA follows: TGTGCCAGCAGCTTGCGAGGGACTAATGAAAAACTGTTTTTT.

This sequence joins TRBV28 and TRBJ1-3; D remains unclear. The CDR3 covers 13 residues. CDR1 and CDR2 (germline): MDHEN, SYDVKM. Trimming removed 11 bases from V and 1 base from J, with 12 bases in between. The CDR3 region is CASQWESGNTIYF. CDR3 DNA sequence: TGTGCCTCACAGTGGGAATCTGGAAACACCATATATTTT.

The chain has TRBV7-8 and TRBJ2-1, with TRBD1 identical over 8 bases. J lost 7 bases, V lost 5 bases, and 7 bases had no gene match. This CDR3 is built from 14 residues. Germline V gene lookup returns CDR1 SGHVS and CDR2 FQNEAQ. The DNA of the CDR3 is TGTGCCAGCAGCGCGACAGGGGAGTGGAATGAGCAGTTCTTC. Protein product: CASSATGEWNEQFF.

V usage is TRBV5-1 and J usage is TRBJ2-7, with a weak D call TRBD1 (5 bases). In germline, CDR1 is SGHRS, CDR2 YFSETQ. The ends were cut back, 3 bases at V and 5 bases at J, with 18 bases in the middle. The length of the CDR3 is 15 residues. The chain's CDR3 is CASSSTGRAPNEQYF. In nucleotides, the CDR3 is TGCGCCAGCAGCTCAACTGGCAGGGCTCCCAACGAGCAGTACTTC.

This clone has only a few counts. J is TRBJ2-1 and V is TRBV28; perhaps TRBD2 as D (7 bases). CDR3 length: 17 amino acids. Trimming took 9 bases from V and 4 from J, leaving 25 bases between them. The V gene's germline CDR1 is MDHEN and CDR2 SYDVKM. CDR3 loop: CASPPGGPRTLYNEQFF. The CDR3 DNA sequence: TGTGCCAGTCCCCCGGGGGGCCCCCGGACTCTATACAATGAGCAGTTCTTC.

This rearrangement joins TRBV27 to TRBJ1-4; D remains ambiguous. Deletions cut 0 bases from V and 5 bases from J, with 10 bases between. This CDR3 region has 15 residues. In germline, CDR1 is MNHEY, CDR2 SMNVEV (reference sequence). This chain's CDR3 is CASSLSGQENEKLFF. The DNA of the CDR3 is TGTGCCAGCAGTTTATCTGGGCAGGAGAATGAAAAACTGTTTTTT.

The genes are TRBV7-6 and TRBJ1-3; TRBD1 might be the D (5 bases). The germline V gene encodes CDR1 SGHVS and CDR2 FNYEAQ. Trimming shortened V by 6 bases and J by 5 bases, and 20 bases separated the two germline ends. The CDR3 is 16 residues long. This chain's CDR3 is CASRSSTGSTRNTIYF. The CDR3 DNA reads as TGTGCCAGCAGGTCTAGTACAGGCTCTACGCGAAACACCATATATTTT. The full variable domain, in which reference TRBV7-6 and TRBJ1-3 provide the parts outside the CDR3, is GAGVSQSPRYKVTKRGQDVALRCDPISGHVSLYWYRQALGQGPEFLTYFNYEAQQDKSGLPNDRFSAERPEGSISTLTIQRTEQRDSAMYRCASRSSTGSTRNTIYFGEGSWLTVV.

About this clone itself: Other nucleotide sequences from this sample produce the same CDR3. The CDR3 coding sequence is TGTGCCAGCAGTTCTCAAGAGACCCAGTACTTC. This encodes CASSSQETQYF. The V gene is TRBV28, the J gene TRBJ2-5; D gene unclear. Per the germline V gene, CDR1 is MDHEN and CDR2 is SYDVKM. Trimming removed 4 bases from V and 2 bases from J, with 2 bases in between. The CDR3 runs 11 residues.

The chain combines TRBV4-1 with TRBJ2-7, with 8 bases lining up with TRBD1. Germline V CDR1 and CDR2: MGHRA, YSYEKL. This CDR3 contains 15 residues. Losses at the gene ends were 5 bases for V and 4 bases for J; bases not matched to a gene: 10. The CDR3 reads CASSSTGGSTYEQYF. In DNA, the CDR3 is TGCGCCAGCAGCTCTACAGGGGGTTCGACTTACGAGCAGTACTTC.

V gene TRBV29-1 combines with J gene TRBJ2-2; maybe TRBD2 (6 bases). This CDR3 is built from 14 residues. The germline CDR1 and CDR2 sequences are SQVTM and ANQGSEA. V lost 4 bases and J 1 base, leaving 10 bases between the germline ends. The CDR3 sequence: CSVGRGENTGELFF. For the CDR3, the DNA is TGCAGCGTTGGTCGCGGGGAGAACACCGGGGAGCTGTTTTTT.

J is TRBJ1-3 and V is TRBV11-2; weak D call: TRBD1 (6 bases). Trimming cost V 5 bases and J 7 bases, with 18 bases left between them. CDR1 and CDR2 from the germline V gene are SGHAT and FQNNGV. This CDR3 contains 15 residues. The CDR3 sequence: CASSHPGQSRNTIYF. The CDR3 DNA reads as TGTGCCAGCAGCCACCCAGGACAGTCCCGTAACACCATATATTTT. Variable domain in full (rest from reference TRBV11-2 and TRBJ1-3): EAGVAQSPRYKIIEKRQSVAFWCNPISGHATLYWYQQILGQGPKLLIQFQNNGVVDDSQLPKDRFSAERLKGVDSTLKIQPAKLEDSAVYLCASSHPGQSRNTIYFGEGSWLTVV.

On this clone itself: Within the sample, other DNA sequences also encode this same CDR3. The rearrangement links TRBV5-1 to TRBJ2-2; D gene ambiguous. This CDR3 region has 13 residues. CDR1 SGHRS and CDR2 YFSETQ come from the germline V gene. Trimming left V 2 bases short and J 8 bases short, with 10 bases between. The CDR3 spells CASSLGLGGELFF. CDR3 DNA: TGCGCCAGCAGCTTAGGCCTTGGTGGGGAGCTGTTTTTT.

The chain is built from TRBV28 and TRBJ2-2; 7 bases align to TRBD2. The length of the CDR3 is 17 residues. Trimming took 2 bases from V and 4 from J; bases not matched to a gene: 10. Germline V gene data show CDR1 as MDHEN and CDR2 as SYDVKM. CDR3 nucleotide sequence: TGTGCCAGCAGTTTAACGGGAGGCCCTACGGGCACCGGGGAGCTGTTTTTT. Translating it yields CASSLTGGPTGTGELFF.

The gene calls are TRBV5-1 and TRBJ2-1; 9 nucleotides agree with TRBD2. Germline CDR1 is SGHRS and CDR2 is YFSETQ. The CDR3 runs 15 residues. J lost 4 bases, V lost 4 bases, and 6 bases had no gene match. The CDR3 here is CASSLSGSEYNEQFF. The CDR3 DNA reads TGCGCCAGCAGCCTTAGCGGGAGCGAATACAATGAGCAGTTCTTC.

The chain recombines TRBV19 with TRBJ1-1; maybe TRBD1 (6 bases). The CDR3 covers 16 residues. V was cut by 7 bases and J by 2 bases, with 20 bases left in between. Germline-derived CDR1 and CDR2 are LNHDA and SQIVND (reference sequence). CDR3 region: CASTPGQQRPNTEAFF. The CDR3 nucleotides are TGTGCCAGTACTCCAGGACAGCAGAGGCCTAACACTGAAGCTTTCTTT.

There are many counts of this clone. The chain joins TRBV5-4 to TRBJ2-2, with 15 bases fitting TRBD2. The V and J ends lost 4 bases and 0 bases, in that order; junction bases with no gene match: 4. This CDR3 is built from 18 residues. In germline, CDR1 is SGHNT, CDR2 YYREEE (reference sequence). The CDR3 nucleotides are TGTGCCAGCAGCATGGGACTAGCGGGAGGCCCGAACACCGGGGAGCTGTTTTTT. Protein: CASSMGLAGGPNTGELFF.

The chain employs TRBV2 and TRBJ2-1; D is unclear. The V end was cut by 6 bases, the J end by 10 bases, with 19 bases between. The CDR3 runs 14 residues. Germline V lookup: CDR1 SNHLY, CDR2 FYNNEI. The CDR3 loop reads CASSLTSTDPEQFF. In DNA, the CDR3 is TGTGCCAGCAGCCTTACCTCGACGGATCCGGAGCAGTTCTTC.

The chain employs TRBV4-2 and TRBJ2-1; D tentatively reads TRBD1 or TRBD2 (5 bases each). The CDR3 covers 17 residues. The V gene lost 4 bases and the J gene lost 5 bases, with 21 bases spanning the gap. The germline gives CDR1 LGHNA, CDR2 YNFKEQ. The CDR3 reads CASSPGKVWSGNNEQFF. CDR3 sequence (DNA): TGTGCCAGCAGCCCAGGGAAGGTCTGGAGCGGAAACAATGAGCAGTTCTTC.

The chain employs TRBV5-1 and TRBJ1-4, with 7 bases that match TRBD1. Germline V gene lookup returns CDR1 SGHRS and CDR2 YFSETQ. The CDR3 is made up of 14 amino acids. The V segment lost 3 bases and the J segment 6 bases; nucleotides outside the gene matches: 5. The CDR3 DNA sequence: TGCGCCAGCAGCTCTAGTAGGGGGCATGAAAAACTGTTTTTT. Translation: CASSSSRGHEKLFF.

This clone appeared a few times. The genes are TRBV7-9 and TRBJ2-3; D unclear. The CDR3 contains 14 residues. V lost 3 bases, J lost 1 base, and 8 bases lay in between. In germline, CDR1 is SEHNR, CDR2 FQNEAQ (reference sequence). The CDR3 DNA follows: TGTGCCAGCAGCTTTCCCGGCCGCACAGATACGCAGTATTTT. Translation gives CASSFPGRTDTQYF.

This clone was seen a few times. This chain joins TRBV5-4 and TRBJ1-2; D not resolved. Germline CDR1 and CDR2: SGHNT and YYREEE (reference sequence). CDR3 size: 14 residues. The V gene lost 4 bases and the J gene lost 2 bases, with 12 bases spanning the gap. The DNA for the CDR3 is TGTGCCAGCAGCGGGGTTGGAGCAAACTATGGCTACACCTTC. Protein sequence: CASSGVGANYGYTF. Using reference TRBV5-4 and TRBJ1-2 for the parts outside the CDR3, the full variable domain is ETGVTQSPTHLIKTRGQQVTLRCSSQSGHNTVSWYQQALGQGPQFIFQYYREEENGRGNFPPRFSGLQFPNYSSELNVNALELDDSALYLCASSGVGANYGYTFGSGTRLTVV.

This rearrangement joins TRBV28 to TRBJ1-4; D is ambiguous. Trimming took off 3 bases at V and 7 bases at J, with 12 bases between the two ends. This CDR3 is built from 14 residues. Germline-derived CDR1 and CDR2 are MDHEN and SYDVKM. CDR3 DNA sequence: TGTGCCAGCAGTTTGAAGGGTTTCGGTGAAAAACTGTTTTTT. Translated: CASSLKGFGEKLFF.